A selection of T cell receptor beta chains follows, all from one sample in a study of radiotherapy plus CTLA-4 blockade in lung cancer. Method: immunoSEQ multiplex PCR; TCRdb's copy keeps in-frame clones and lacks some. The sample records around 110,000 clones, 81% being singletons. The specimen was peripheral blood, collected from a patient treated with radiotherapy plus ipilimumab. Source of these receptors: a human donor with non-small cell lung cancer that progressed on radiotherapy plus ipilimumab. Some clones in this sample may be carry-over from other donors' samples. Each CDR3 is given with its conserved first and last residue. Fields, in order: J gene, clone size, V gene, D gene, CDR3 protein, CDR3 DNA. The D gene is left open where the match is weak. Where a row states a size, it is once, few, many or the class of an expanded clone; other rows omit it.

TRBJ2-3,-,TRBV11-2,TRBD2,CASSRRTSGVYSDTQYF,TGTGCCAGCAGCCGTCGGACTAGCGGGGTCTATTCAGATACGCAGTATTTT
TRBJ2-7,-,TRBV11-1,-,CASSLRGPGYEQYF,TGTGCCAGCAGCTTAAGGGGACCTGGCTACGAGCAGTACTTC
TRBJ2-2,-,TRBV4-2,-,CASSLRGTNTGELFF,TGTGCCAGCAGCCTTCGCGGCACAAACACCGGGGAGCTGTTTTTT
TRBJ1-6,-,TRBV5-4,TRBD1,CASSRDSGGPLHF,TGTGCCAGCAGCCGGGACAGCGGAGGACCCCTCCACTTT
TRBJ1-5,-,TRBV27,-,CASSLGARVGQPQHF,TGTGCCAGCAGCTTGGGGGCTAGGGTCGGCCAGCCCCAGCATTTT
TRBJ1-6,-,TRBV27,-,CASSFVHIRYSPLHF,TGTGCCAGCAGTTTTGTCCACATAAGATATTCACCCCTCCACTTT
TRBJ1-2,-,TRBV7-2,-,CASSFRDTSLKDSGYTF,TGTGCCAGCAGCTTCCGGGACACCTCCCTTAAAGACTCTGGCTACACCTTC
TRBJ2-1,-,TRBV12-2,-,CASRLDERSPPFF,TGTGCAAGTCGCTTAGACGAACGGTCGCCCCCGTTCTTC
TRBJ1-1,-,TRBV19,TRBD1,CASSIIIQGASTEAFF,TGTGCCAGTAGTATCATCATTCAGGGGGCGAGCACTGAAGCTTTCTTT
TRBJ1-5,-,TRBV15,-,CATSREAGEGNQPQHF,TGTGCCACCAGCAGAGAGGCTGGGGAGGGCAATCAGCCCCAGCATTTT
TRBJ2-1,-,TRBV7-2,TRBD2,CASSLGLAGGNNEQFF,TGTGCCAGCAGCTTAGGGCTAGCGGGGGGGAACAATGAGCAGTTCTTC
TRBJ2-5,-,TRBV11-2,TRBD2,CASSGGGAWETQYF,TGTGCCAGCAGCGGCGGGGGGGCTTGGGAGACCCAGTACTTC
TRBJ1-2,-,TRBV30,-,CAWTLVDYGYTF,TGTGCCTGGACCCTGGTGGACTATGGCTACACCTTC
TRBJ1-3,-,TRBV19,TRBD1,CASSTTGGSGNTIYF,TGTGCCAGTAGTACGACAGGGGGCTCTGGAAACACCATATATTTT
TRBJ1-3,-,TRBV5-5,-,CASSLELRNSGNTIYF,TGTGCCAGCAGCTTGGAACTCCGAAACTCTGGAAACACCATATATTTT
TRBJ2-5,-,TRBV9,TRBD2,CASSVDSGGGETQYF,TGTGCCAGCAGCGTAGATAGCGGGGGCGGGGAGACCCAGTACTTC
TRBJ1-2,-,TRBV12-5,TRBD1,CASGLQGAQGYTF,TGTGCTAGTGGTTTACAGGGGGCTCAAGGCTACACCTTC
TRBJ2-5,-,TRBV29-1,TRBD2,CSVEGLAGGGKTQYF,TGCAGCGTTGAGGGACTAGCGGGGGGCGGCAAGACCCAGTACTTC
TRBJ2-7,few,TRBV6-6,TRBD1,CASSYLQGVSSYEQYF,TGTGCCAGCAGTTACCTACAGGGGGTGAGCTCCTACGAGCAGTACTTC
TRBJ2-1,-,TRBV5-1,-,CASSLDRAGSYNEQFF,TGCGCCAGCAGCTTGGATCGCGCGGGGAGTTACAATGAGCAGTTCTTC
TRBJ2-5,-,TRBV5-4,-,CASSQGRAETQYF,TGCGCCAGCAGCCAAGGAAGGGCCGAGACCCAGTACTTC
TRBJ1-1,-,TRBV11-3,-,CASSLRERSEAFF,TGTGCCAGCAGCTTACGGGAGAGGTCTGAAGCTTTCTTT
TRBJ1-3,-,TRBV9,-,CASSAYGGSTIYF,TGTGCCAGCAGCGCTTACGGGGGGAGCACCATATATTTT
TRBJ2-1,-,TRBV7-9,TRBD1,CASSFDRGNEQFF,TGTGCCAGCAGCTTCGACAGGGGTAATGAGCAGTTCTTC
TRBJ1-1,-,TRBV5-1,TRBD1,CASSLLGTVNTEAFF,TGCGCCAGCAGCCTACTCGGGACAGTGAACACTGAAGCTTTCTTT
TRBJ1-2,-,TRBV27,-,CASGRGGGRYTF,TGTGCCAGCGGGCGTGGGGGCGGTAGGTACACCTTC
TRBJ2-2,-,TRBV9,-,CANLKQETSNTGELFF,TGTGCCAACTTAAAACAGGAAACTTCGAACACCGGGGAGCTGTTTTTT
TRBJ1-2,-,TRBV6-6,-,CASSPFSLGAKGYTF,TGTGCCAGCAGCCCGTTTTCTCTGGGTGCTAAAGGCTACACCTTC